The 20 T cell receptor beta chains below come from one sample, sequenced in a study of sequential checkpoint blockade in melanoma (dated by TCRdb to between 2018 and 2021). Library creation used the immunoSEQ multiplex PCR assay. TCRdb holds this immuneACCESS table with in-frame rearrangements only. Some clones are missing; in checked studies, unresolved V genes explain under half, and the rest has no known cause. For this sample the table gives just under 2,500 clones, of which 25% to 30% were detected only once. Of the sample, about 9.4% is held by the ten largest clones. What the treatment or condition label conveys for this sample: randomized to nivolumab then ipilimumab (arm A) or the reverse (arm B). The sequences come from tumor tissue (inferred from file names), collected from a patient given nivolumab and ipilimumab in sequence. The receptors shown here come from a human donor with melanoma.

This chain uses TRBV4-1 with TRBJ1-3, with TRBD1 matching over 7 bases. The CDR3 runs to 15 residues. CDR1 and CDR2 (germline): MGHRA, YSYEKL. V shed 3 bases and J 0 bases; nucleotides not matched to a gene: 2. Here the CDR3 reads CASSQGQLSGNTIYF. CDR3 DNA sequence: TGCGCCAGCAGCCAGGGACAGCTCTCTGGAAACACCATATATTTT.

This clone was detected only a few times. The genes are TRBV19 and TRBJ1-6; D may be TRBD1 (5 bases). Germline V gene sequence: CDR1 LNHDA, CDR2 SQIVND (reference sequence). The CDR3 has 13 amino acids. V was pared by 6 bases and J by 7 bases, with 10 bases between. The CDR3 loop is CASSGTANSPLHF. The CDR3 nucleotides read TGTGCCAGTAGCGGGACGGCGAATTCACCCCTCCACTTT.

The chain combines TRBV25-1 with TRBJ1-3; the match to TRBD1 covers 7 bases. The CDR3 loop spans 16 amino acids. V trimming: 3 bases; J trimming: 2 bases; junction bases outside the gene matches: 7. Germline V CDR1 and CDR2: MGHDK, SYGVNS. Here the CDR3 DNA reads TGTGCCAGCAGTGACCCCGAGACAGGGCCTGGAAACACCATATATTTT. This codes for CASSDPETGPGNTIYF.

The V call is TRBV6-8, the J call TRBJ1-1; a possible D gene is TRBD1 (6 bases). The V end was cut by 6 bases, the J end by 3 bases, with 8 bases between. The CDR3 contains 12 residues. The V gene's germline CDR1 is MNHGY and CDR2 SAAAGT. The CDR3 nucleotides read TGTGCCAGCAGCGACAGGTACACTGAAGCTTTCTTT. As protein: CASSDRYTEAFF.

In its sample, this clone was seen a few times. This chain links TRBV4-1 with TRBJ1-2, with D hard to call. From germline, CDR1 is MGHRA and CDR2 YSYEKL. This CDR3 is 16 amino acids long. The germline V and J ends were trimmed by 0 bases and 0 bases, with 11 bases remaining between them. CDR3 residues: CASSQEAAFPNYGYTF. CDR3 in DNA: TGCGCCAGCAGCCAAGAGGCAGCCTTTCCTAACTATGGCTACACCTTC.

The V call is TRBV5-1, the J call TRBJ1-3; D gene uncertain. V lost 7 bases, J lost 8 bases, and 25 bases lay in between. This CDR3 has 16 amino acids. The germline CDR1 and CDR2 sequences are SGHRS and YFSETQ. The CDR3 loop reads CASRRELGSWLDTIYF. As DNA, the CDR3 is TGCGCCAGCCGCCGGGAGCTGGGGAGTTGGTTGGACACCATATATTTT. Combining the CDR3 with reference TRBV5-1 and TRBJ1-3 gives the whole variable domain KAGVTQTPRYLIKTRGQQVTLSCSPISGHRSVSWYQQTPGQGLQFLFEYFSETQRNKGNFPGRFSGRQFSNSRSEMNVSTLELGDSALYLCASRRELGSWLDTIYFGEGSWLTVV.

By frequency in the sample, this clone is medium-sized. This chain links TRBV11-3 with TRBJ1-4; possible D gene TRBD1, 5 bases. The germline CDR1 and CDR2 sequences are SGHNT and YENEEA. The germline V and J ends were trimmed by 2 bases and 7 bases, with 14 bases remaining between them. This CDR3 comprises 15 residues. The CDR3 loop reads CASSLLLVGTEKLFF. The CDR3 coding sequence is TGTGCCAGCAGCTTACTGTTAGTCGGGACTGAAAAACTGTTTTTT.

This clone has a handful of counts. This chain links TRBV4-1 with TRBJ2-7, with D unclear. The germline V and J ends were trimmed by 0 bases and 3 bases, with 12 bases remaining between them. The CDR3 is 15 residues long. In germline, CDR1 is MGHRA, CDR2 YSYEKL. The CDR3 region is CASSQDRKEYYEQYF. CDR3 bases: TGCGCCAGCAGCCAAGATCGAAAGGAGTACTACGAGCAGTACTTC.

J is TRBJ2-2 and V is TRBV1. TRBV1 represents a pseudogene. This CDR3 has 13 residues. The CDR3 region has the DNA TGCGCCAGCAGCCACCTCTCGGCGCGGGAGCTGTTTTTT. The encoded protein is CASSHLSARELFF.

This clone was detected a few times. V is TRBV6-8 and J is TRBJ1-2, with D perhaps matching TRBD1 (5 bases). The V end lost 5 bases, the J end lost 2 bases, and 9 bases lay between the germline ends. The germline V gene encodes CDR1 MNHGY and CDR2 SAAAGT. The CDR3 runs to 13 residues. The CDR3 protein is CASSPDRNYGYTF. The CDR3 bases are TGTGCCAGCAGTCCCGACAGAAACTATGGCTACACCTTC.

As regards this clone: At one end, the junction sequence differs from germline, possibly due to a read error. V gene TRBV19 combines with J gene TRBJ1-3; D uncertain. This CDR3 region has 14 residues. Germline lookup yields CDR1 LNHDA and CDR2 SQIVND (reference sequence). For the CDR3, the DNA is TGTGCCAGTAGGATAGGCGGACCTGGAAACACCATATATTTT. Its protein is CASRIGGPGNTIYF.

The chain has TRBV9 and TRBJ2-1, with D possibly TRBD1 on 5 matching bases. V gave up 7 bases and J gave up 6 bases, with 14 bases separating them. The germline gives CDR1 SGDLS, CDR2 YYNGEE. The CDR3 is 13 residues long. This chain's CDR3 is CASSKQGINEQFF. The CDR3 DNA follows: TGTGCCAGCTCTAAGCAGGGAATCAATGAGCAGTTCTTC.

This clone was seen a handful of times. J is TRBJ2-7 and V is TRBV6-1, with 7 positions matching TRBD2. The CDR3 length is 14 residues. Germline assignment: CDR1 MNHNS and CDR2 SASEGT. Losses at the gene ends were 0 bases for V and 7 bases for J; bases not matched to a gene: 6. CDR3: CASSEALIAGEQYF. The CDR3 bases are TGTGCCAGCAGTGAAGCGCTGATAGCGGGTGAGCAGTACTTC.

The chain joins TRBV30 to TRBJ1-4; D not resolved. Deletions cut 1 base from V and 1 base from J, with 16 bases between. CDR1 GTSNPN and CDR2 SVGIG come from the germline V gene (reference sequence). The CDR3 runs to 17 residues. The CDR3 is CAWSEFLARGTNEKLFF. The CDR3 DNA follows: TGTGCCTGGAGTGAATTCCTGGCTAGAGGAACTAATGAAAAACTGTTTTTT.

This clone was counted a few times. The rearrangement links TRBV12-5 to TRBJ1-4, with D possibly TRBD1 on 6 matching bases. This CDR3 has 15 residues. Germline lookup yields CDR1 LGHNT and CDR2 FRNRAP. V was pared by 7 bases and J by 4 bases, with 16 bases between. The DNA of the CDR3 is TGTGCTAGTGCCAAATCAGGGGCGGGTAATGAAAAACTGTTTTTT. Protein product: CASAKSGAGNEKLFF. Complete variable domain (other parts from reference TRBV12-5 and TRBJ1-4): DARVTQTPRHKVTEMGQEVTMRCQPILGHNTVFWYRQTMMQGLELLAYFRNRAPLDDSGMPKDRFSAEMPDATLATLKIQPSEPRDSAVYFCASAKSGAGNEKLFFGSGTQLSVL.

The rearrangement uses TRBV4-1 and TRBJ2-5; possibly TRBD1 for D (5 bases). The CDR3 is 15 residues long. The germline CDR1 and CDR2 sequences are MGHRA and YSYEKL. The V end lost 8 bases, the J end lost 3 bases, and 19 bases lay between the germline ends. CDR3 nucleotides: TGCGCCAGCTGCTGGATAGAGGACACTAAAGAGACCCAGTACTTC. Its translation is CASCWIEDTKETQYF.

This clone is medium-sized by share. The chain carries TRBV11-3 and TRBJ1-1, with 9 bases lining up with TRBD1. The germline V gene has CDR1 SGHNT and CDR2 YENEEA. J was trimmed by 1 base and V by 1 base; bases with no gene match: 1. The CDR3 totals 15 residues. CDR3 DNA sequence: TGTGCCAGCAGCTTAGTGGGACAGGGGAACACTGAAGCTTTCTTT. Its protein product is CASSLVGQGNTEAFF.

The rearrangement joins TRBV30 to TRBJ2-5; D gene unclear. CDR3 length equals 14 residues. V gave up 1 base and J gave up 4 bases, with 13 bases separating them. Germline lookup yields CDR1 GTSNPN and CDR2 SVGIG (reference sequence). CDR3 sequence: CAWSGGIGPETQYF. CDR3 nucleotides: TGTGCCTGGAGTGGGGGAATAGGTCCAGAGACCCAGTACTTC.

This clone is large in the sample. The chain employs TRBV11-3 and TRBJ1-6; tentative D call: TRBD1 (5 bases). The V and J ends lost 3 bases and 9 bases respectively, with 21 bases between them. CDR1 is SGHNT and CDR2 is YENEEA in the germline V gene. CDR3 size: 17 residues. As DNA, the CDR3 is TGTGCCAGCAGCTTCCATGATTTGGAGGGGCAAGGTTCACCCCTCCACTTT. This sequence encodes CASSFHDLEGQGSPLHF.

The rearrangement links TRBV5-1 to TRBJ1-1; tentatively, D is TRBD1 (5 bases). The CDR3 sequence is 14 residues long. Trimming cost V 3 bases and J 3 bases, with 12 bases left between them. CDR1 and CDR2 from the germline V gene are SGHRS and YFSETQ. In DNA form, the CDR3 reads TGCGCCAGCAGCTCCGGCGGGGCATACACTGAAGCTTTCTTT. Protein sequence: CASSSGGAYTEAFF.